The T cell receptor beta chain described here comes from a study of blood T cell repertoires in COVID-19. TCRdb keeps only in-frame clones here, not all; method: immunoSEQ multiplex PCR. The sample has roughly 250,000 clones, roughly 87% seen once. CDR1 LGHDT and CDR2 YNNKEL come from the germline V gene (reference sequence). V was pared by 6 bases and J by 5 bases, with 11 bases of the junction left unmatched. The CDR3 covers 16 residues. Sequencing used peripheral blood. V is TRBV3-1 (or the pseudogene TRBV3-2) and J is TRBJ1-5; 9 nucleotides agree with TRBD1. The TCR originated in a man aged 55 to 70 who had recovered from COVID-19. CDR3 sequence (DNA): TGTGCCAGCAGTGCGACTCGGACAGGGGTTCATCAGCCCCAGCATTTT. It yields the protein CASSATRTGVHQPQHF.